These 11 T cell receptor beta chains were all obtained from the same sample, sequenced in a study of blood T cell repertoires in COVID-19. Using immunoSEQ multiplex PCR, the repertoire was profiled, and TCRdb retains in-frame clones only, with some absent. This sample has about 94,000 clones; roughly 91% occur once, and the top ten carry 4.9%. The sequenced material came from peripheral blood. Every receptor here comes from a woman older than 75 with acute or convalescent COVID-19.

The rearrangement uses TRBV19 and TRBJ2-3; TRBD1 is a possible D gene (6 bases). Trimming pared 11 bases from V and 2 bases from J, leaving 14 bases between. CDR1 and CDR2 (germline): LNHDA, SQIVND (reference sequence). The CDR3 sequence is 13 residues long. CDR3 sequence reads: CASRDRLTDTQYF. Written as DNA, the CDR3 is TGTGCCTCTCGCGACAGGCTCACAGATACGCAGTATTTT. Based on the CDR3 plus reference TRBV19 and TRBJ2-3, the full variable domain is DGGITQSPKYLFRKEGQNVTLSCEQNLNHDAMYWYRQDPGQGLRLIYYSQIVNDFQKGDIAEGYSVSREKKESFPLTVTSAQKNPTAFYLCASRDRLTDTQYFGPGTRLTVL.

This clone was detected only once. This rearrangement joins TRBV12-3 or TRBV12-4 to TRBJ1-1; D is ambiguous. The CDR3 runs to 13 residues. Trimming stripped 7 bases from V and 4 bases from J, with 13 bases between. CDR3 in amino acids: CASTHGVGTEAFF. DNA of the CDR3: TGTGCCAGCACCCACGGGGTGGGCACTGAAGCTTTCTTT.

V and J are TRBV7-2 and TRBJ1-5; D gene unclear. CDR1 is SGHTA, CDR2 FQGNSA, per germline. The V gene lost 6 bases and the J gene lost 4 bases, with 10 bases spanning the gap. The CDR3 is made up of 13 amino acids. The CDR3 nucleotides read TGTGCCAGCAGTGGAGGGCCTAATCAGCCCCAGCATTTT. This codes for CASSGGPNQPQHF.

The rearrangement uses TRBV6-6 and TRBJ2-1, with 8 bases fitting TRBD1. CDR1 and CDR2 (germline): MNHNY, SVGAGI (reference sequence). The CDR3 sequence is 13 residues long. J gave up 6 bases and V 6 bases, and 4 bases lay outside the gene matches. CDR3 in amino acids: CASRLTGGNEQFF. In DNA form, the CDR3 reads TGTGCCAGCAGGCTAACAGGGGGCAATGAGCAGTTCTTC.

The chain has TRBV30 and TRBJ2-1; maybe TRBD1 (5 bases). CDR3 length: 12 amino acids. The V and J ends lost 0 bases and 7 bases respectively, with 7 bases between them. Germline CDR1 reads GTSNPN; CDR2 reads SVGIG (reference sequence). This CDR3 is CAWSVGANEQFF. CDR3 DNA: TGTGCCTGGAGTGTAGGGGCGAATGAGCAGTTCTTC.

The CDR3 region is CARPDPPRGNQETQYF. CDR3 in DNA: TGCGCCAGACCAGACCCTCCCAGAGGTAATCAAGAGACCCAGTACTTC. The chain uses TRBV23-1 and TRBJ2-5, with unresolved D. TRBV23-1 is assigned to the ORF class and has an uncertain function. Trimming stripped 9 bases from V and 2 bases from J, with 22 bases between. This CDR3 comprises 16 residues.

The CDR3 DNA sequence: TGCGCCAGCAGCCAAGATCGTGAGACCCAGTACTTC. It yields the protein CASSQDRETQYF. This sequence joins TRBV4-3 and TRBJ2-5; D remains ambiguous. CDR1 LGHNA and CDR2 YSLEER come from the germline V gene. The CDR3 is 12 amino acids. The ends were cut back, 0 bases at V and 5 bases at J, with 4 bases in the middle.

The chain has TRBV19 and TRBJ2-1; D possibly corresponds to TRBD2 (5 bases). Looked up from germline, CDR1 is LNHDA and CDR2 is SQIVND (reference sequence). V lost 6 bases and J lost 4, with 10 bases in between. The CDR3 has 13 amino acids. The DNA of the CDR3 is TGTGCCAGTAGCGCAGCGGTTTACAATGAGCAGTTCTTC. Translation gives CASSAAVYNEQFF.

The genes are TRBV19 and TRBJ1-2; weak D call: TRBD1 (5 bases). V lost 7 bases and J 2 bases, leaving 8 bases between the germline ends. This CDR3 is 12 amino acids long. Germline CDR1 is LNHDA and CDR2 is SQIVND (reference sequence). The CDR3: CASMEGNYGYTF. DNA of the CDR3: TGTGCCAGTATGGAGGGGAACTATGGCTACACCTTC.

The V and J genes are TRBV29-1 and TRBJ1-1, with TRBD1 identical over 8 bases. CDR3 length: 12 amino acids. Germline lookup yields CDR1 SQVTM and CDR2 ANQGSEA. Losses at the gene ends were 4 bases for V and 4 bases for J; bases not matched to a gene: 2. CDR3 nucleotide sequence: TGCAGCGTTGGCCAGGGGGCCACTGAAGCTTTCTTT. Its translation: CSVGQGATEAFF.

The genes are TRBV19 and TRBJ1-5; TRBD1 aligns across 7 bases. Germline CDR1 is LNHDA and CDR2 is SQIVND (reference sequence). This CDR3 contains 13 residues. Unmatched junction bases numbered 2, after V lost 5 bases and J lost 4 bases. As DNA, the CDR3 is TGTGCCAGTAGTTGGGACAGAAATCAGCCCCAGCATTTT. This encodes CASSWDRNQPQHF.